The rows below give T cell receptor beta chains drawn from one sample of a study of cytomegalovirus exposure and HLA in healthy donors. Profiling relied on immunoSEQ multiplex PCR, and the TCRdb table lists in-frame clones only, not all of them. This sample yields 45,000 to 65,000 clones, of which 70% to 85% are seen a single time; approximately 3.4% belongs to the top ten. The sample was PBMCs. These receptors were taken from a woman aged 40 to 49 in good health and CMV-seropositive. The CDR3 runs from the conserved cysteine through the conserved F or W.

V | CDR3
TRBV11-2 | CASSFYSGGYNEQFF
TRBV19 | CASSIEAGRAGELFF
TRBV27 | CASRFLNLTGGTGANVLTF
TRBV10-2 | CASSYLNTEAFF
TRBV12-5 | CASGLAGAQNTQYF
TRBV2 | CASSDIGQLTYGYTF
TRBV15 | CATSRDLENSPLHF
TRBV19 | CASTPWEGRKNTEAFF
TRBV19 | CASSILGTNGELFF
TRBV2 | CASSRTRRDTEAFF
TRBV14 | CASSQTGQGFNYGYTF
TRBV18 | CASSLTKSNQPQHF
TRBV4-3 | CASSQNQGIINYGYTF
TRBV7-8 | CASSPRTGGKGEKLFF
TRBV7-9 | CSSSYPSVAGGGAKNIQYF
TRBV14 | CASSRSQGQPQHF
TRBV7-3 | CASSFRAGGLNEQFF
TRBV11-2 | CASSLDRMREQYF
TRBV7-2 | CASILGLHTDTQYF
TRBV4-1 | CASSLDLSSYNEQFF
TRBV5-1 | CASSLDGDYGYTF
TRBV15 | CATSRDVIGELFF
TRBV2 | CASSAESSSYNSPLHF
TRBV18 | CASSPKRQGTGELFF
TRBV15 | CATSLGTGGPYEQYF
TRBV7-9 | CSSRLTENTEAFF
TRBV5-1 | CASSSGFSNTEAFF
TRBV4-3 | CASSQRGQESSYEQYF
TRBV9 | CASSPALGKKQFF
TRBV19 | CASRQTSRSYNEQFF
TRBV12-5 | CASGQTGYGNTIYF
TRBV7-2 | CASSLDGGAGNTQYF
TRBV5-1 | CASSPSGGDYEQYF
TRBV11-2 | CASSQLQGQETQYF
TRBV6-5 | CASSYLGRGDEQYF
TRBV5-6 | CASSSEGLAVVTDTQYF
TRBV9 | CASSVAPSSTDTQYF
TRBV2 | CASRSQGINEKLFF
TRBV21-1 | CASNQRRPPLDGFSGANVLTF
TRBV21-1 | CASSKFTRDTGTRGETQYF
TRBV27 | CASSPSRGRNTGELFF
TRBV25-1 | CASSERGSSGNTIYF
TRBV7-6 | CASSVTGGQTYNEQFF
TRBV28 | CASETPTGGRAFF
TRBV6-5 | CASTQQALRNYGYTF
TRBV27 | CASSSDREYTDTQYF